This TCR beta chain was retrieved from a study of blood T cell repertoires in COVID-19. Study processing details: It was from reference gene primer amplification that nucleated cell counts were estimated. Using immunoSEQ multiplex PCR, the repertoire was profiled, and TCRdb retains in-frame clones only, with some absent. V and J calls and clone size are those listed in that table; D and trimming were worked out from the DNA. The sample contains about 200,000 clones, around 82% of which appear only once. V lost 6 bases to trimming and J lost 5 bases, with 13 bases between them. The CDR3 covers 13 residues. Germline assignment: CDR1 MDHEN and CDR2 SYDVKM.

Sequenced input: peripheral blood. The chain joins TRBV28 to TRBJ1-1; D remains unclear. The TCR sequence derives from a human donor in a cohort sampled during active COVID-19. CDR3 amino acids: CASSDATRTEAFF. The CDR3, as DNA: TGTGCCAGCAGCGATGCTACTAGGACTGAAGCTTTCTTT.